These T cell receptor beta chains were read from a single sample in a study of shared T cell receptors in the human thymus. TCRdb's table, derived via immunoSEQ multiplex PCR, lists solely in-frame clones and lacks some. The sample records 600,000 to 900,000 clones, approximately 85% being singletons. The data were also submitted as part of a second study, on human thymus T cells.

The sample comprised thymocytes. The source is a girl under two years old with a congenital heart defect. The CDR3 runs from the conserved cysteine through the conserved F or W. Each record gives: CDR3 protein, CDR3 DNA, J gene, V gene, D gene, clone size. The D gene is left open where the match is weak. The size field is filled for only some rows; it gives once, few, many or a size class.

CASSNRAPYSNQPQHF,TGTGCCAGCAGTAACAGGGCGCCTTATAGCAATCAGCCCCAGCATTTT,TRBJ1-5,TRBV28,-,once
CASSPRLAGGRSGELFF,TGTGCCAGCAGCCCGCGACTAGCGGGGGGGCGGTCCGGGGAGCTGTTTTTT,TRBJ2-2,TRBV7-7,TRBD2,-
CASSLTVMNTEAFF,TGTGCCAGCAGCTTAACAGTTATGAACACTGAAGCTTTCTTT,TRBJ1-1,TRBV7-9,-,-
CASTHKADRGGHEQYF,TGTGCCAGCACCCACAAGGCGGACAGGGGAGGCCACGAGCAGTACTTC,TRBJ2-7,TRBV27,TRBD1,-
CASSLGQGLLEQYF,TGTGCCAGCAGTTTGGGACAGGGGCTCCTCGAGCAGTACTTC,TRBJ2-7,TRBV28,TRBD1,-
CASSVGPDSIRSYEQYF,TGTGCCAGCAGCGTAGGCCCCGACAGTATCCGCTCCTACGAGCAGTACTTC,TRBJ2-7,TRBV7-2,-,-
CASSTGTAPYNEQFF,TGTGCCAGCAGTACCGGGACAGCTCCCTACAATGAGCAGTTCTTC,TRBJ2-1,TRBV6-1,TRBD1,-
CASIKQGAYGYTF,TGTGCCAGCATTAAACAGGGGGCTTATGGCTACACCTTC,TRBJ1-2,TRBV6-6,TRBD1,-
CASSYSREGRDEQYF,TGTGCCAGCAGTTACTCGAGAGAGGGAAGGGACGAGCAGTACTTC,TRBJ2-7,TRBV6-5,-,-
CASGSHRNSPLHF,TGTGCTAGTGGTTCGCACAGGAATTCCCCCCTCCACTTT,TRBJ1-6,TRBV12-5,-,-
CASSLRLYSYNEQFF,TGTGCCAGCAGCCTCCGACTGTACTCCTACAATGAGCAGTTCTTC,TRBJ2-1,TRBV11-2,-,-
CASSQDPPGQRGSGEQYF,TGCGCCAGCAGCCAAGATCCCCCCGGTCAGCGGGGGTCCGGCGAGCAGTACTTC,TRBJ2-7,TRBV4-3,TRBD2,-
CASSLAFLLGASTEAFF,TGTGCCAGCAGCTTAGCCTTCTTGTTGGGGGCGAGCACTGAAGCTTTCTTT,TRBJ1-1,TRBV7-2,-,-
CASSISRRGYGYTF,TGTGCCAGTAGTATTTCCCGGCGGGGCTATGGCTACACCTTC,TRBJ1-2,TRBV19,-,once
CASSLGFRGGMNTEAFF,TGCGCCAGCAGCTTGGGGTTTCGTGGGGGGATGAACACTGAAGCTTTCTTT,TRBJ1-1,TRBV5-1,-,-
CASSPREYYGYTF,TGTGCCAGCAGCCCCCGGGAATACTATGGCTACACCTTC,TRBJ1-2,TRBV25-1,-,few
CASSLVTADRGSPTGYTF,TGTGCCAGCAGCTTGGTGACCGCGGACAGGGGAAGTCCAACGGGCTACACCTTC,TRBJ1-2,TRBV5-6,TRBD1,-
CASSQDPDRIYEQYF,TGCGCCAGCAGCCAAGATCCCGACAGGATATACGAGCAGTACTTC,TRBJ2-7,TRBV4-3,-,-
CASSPPLGPRTGKRCYTF,TGTGCCAGTAGTCCCCCCCTCGGACCCAGGACAGGGAAGAGATGCTACACCTTC,TRBJ1-2,TRBV19,TRBD1,-
CASSQVAGVQETQYF,TGTGCCAGCAGCCAAGTAGCCGGCGTACAAGAGACCCAGTACTTC,TRBJ2-5,TRBV14,-,-
CASSIDPTTGGDSTEAFF,TGTGCCAGTAGTATAGACCCGACAACAGGGGGCGATTCCACTGAAGCTTTCTTT,TRBJ1-1,TRBV19,TRBD1,-
CASSGLVGASGGSNEQFF,TGTGCCAGCAGTGGACTCGTTGGGGCTAGCGGGGGGTCCAATGAGCAGTTCTTC,TRBJ2-1,TRBV2,TRBD2,-
CASRMTPPKDNEQFF,TGTGCCAGCAGGATGACTCCACCCAAAGACAATGAGCAGTTCTTC,TRBJ2-1,TRBV6-4,-,-
CASSSLAGQGATEAFF,TGTGCCAGCAGCTCCCTTGCCGGACAGGGGGCAACTGAAGCTTTCTTT,TRBJ1-1,TRBV5-6,TRBD1,-
CASSQDWGRVDPNYGYTF,TGTGCCAGCAGCCAAGATTGGGGGCGCGTCGACCCTAACTATGGCTACACCTTC,TRBJ1-2,TRBV4-2,-,once